The rows below give T cell receptor beta chains drawn from one sample of a study of blood T cell repertoires in COVID-19. Libraries were prepared by immunoSEQ multiplex PCR; TCRdb keeps only in-frame clonotypes and omits some of them. Of 110,000 to 150,000 clones listed, roughly nine tenths are singletons. What was sequenced was peripheral blood. Every receptor here comes from a woman aged 55-69 years with active COVID-19. Each CDR3 is given with its conserved first and last residue. Fields, in order: V gene, D gene, clone size, J gene, CDR3 DNA, CDR3 protein. A D gene is named only where the DNA matches it firmly. Clone size is shown for a subset of rows, as once, few, many or a class of expanded clone.

V: TRBV19
D: .
size: .
J: TRBJ1-6
DNA: TGTGCCAGTAGTCGTTATAGCAGCTCCTATAATTCACCCCTCCACTTT
CDR3: CASSRYSSSYNSPLHF

V: TRBV4-1
D: TRBD1
size: .
J: TRBJ2-3
DNA: TGCGCCAGCAGCCAAGGGCTGGGACAGGGATCAGATACGCAGTATTTT
CDR3: CASSQGLGQGSDTQYF

V: TRBV5-6
D: .
size: few
J: TRBJ2-7
DNA: TGTGCCAGCAGCGGGGCCAGGCCTAGAGAGCAGTACTTC
CDR3: CASSGARPREQYF

V: TRBV11-3
D: .
size: once
J: TRBJ1-1
DNA: TGTGCCAGCAGTTACGCCGGGGCGCGGGGCACTGAAGCTTTCTTT
CDR3: CASSYAGARGTEAFF

V: TRBV6-5
D: TRBD1
size: few
J: TRBJ1-2
DNA: TGTGCCAGCAGTTTCTCTACAGGGGGCGAATATGGCTACACCTTC
CDR3: CASSFSTGGEYGYTF

V: TRBV7-9
D: .
size: .
J: TRBJ2-1
DNA: TGTGCCAGCAGCTCGGAAGGGAGCAATGAGCAGTTCTTC
CDR3: CASSSEGSNEQFF

V: TRBV7-2
D: .
size: .
J: TRBJ1-1
DNA: TGTGCCAGCAGCTCGGGAGGCGGAGTTAACACTGAAGCTTTCTTT
CDR3: CASSSGGGVNTEAFF

V: TRBV2
D: TRBD2
size: once
J: TRBJ2-2
DNA: TGTGCCAGCAGTAGGACTAGCGGGAACACCGGGGAGCTGTTTTTT
CDR3: CASSRTSGNTGELFF

V: TRBV29-1
D: .
size: .
J: TRBJ2-7
DNA: TGCAGCGTTGCTGAGAACTCCTACGAGCAGTACTTC
CDR3: CSVAENSYEQYF

V: TRBV7-2
D: TRBD1
size: .
J: TRBJ1-6
DNA: TGTGCCAGCAGCTTAGCGGGGACAGGGGGAAATTCACCCCTCCACTTT
CDR3: CASSLAGTGGNSPLHF